These 2 T cell receptor beta chains were all obtained from the same sample, sequenced in a study of T cells in Graves' hyperthyroidism and ophthalmopathy. There were TCR beta CDR3 regions amplified from RNA transcripts. The HTBI primer set drove a first-round RT-PCR of the TCR CDR3. TCRdb reprocessed the multiplex PCR reads via MiXCR and lists one record per CDR3 protein. The table lists nearly 750,000 distinct CDR3 sequences, over 35% of them singletons. Sequencing was carried out using blood. The source is a middle-aged woman with Graves' hyperthyroidism.

The rearrangement joins TRBV10-3 to TRBJ1-1, with TRBD1 matching 8 bases. Germline CDR1 ENHRY, CDR2 SYGVKD. The CDR3 is made up of 12 amino acids. V shed 11 bases, J shed 5 bases, and the junction held 7 bases outside the gene matches. CDR3 coding DNA: TGTGCCTGGAGGGGACAGGCGACTGAAGCTTTCTTT. Protein product: CAWRGQATEAFF.

This rearrangement joins TRBV9 to TRBJ1-4, with D possibly TRBD1 on 5 matching bases. The V and J ends lost 4 bases and 1 base respectively, with 14 bases between them. Per the germline V gene, CDR1 is SGDLS and CDR2 is YYNGEE. The CDR3 runs to 16 residues. The CDR3 region is CASSLPVGGTNEKLFF. CDR3 sequence (DNA): TGTGCCAGCAGCCTACCTGTCGGGGGAACTAATGAAAAACTGTTTTTT.